The sequence of this T cell receptor beta chain was determined in a study of blood T cells in healthy people across ages. With respect to this clonotype: Its target is unknown.

Study findings and constraints: Estimated diversity that came from one million T cells was considered an underestimate. In these data, TCR beta diversity tracked strongly with naive T cell percentage.

This CDR3 is 16 amino acids long. Looked up from germline, CDR1 is ENHRY and CDR2 is SYGVKD. The V and J ends lost 0 bases and 1 base respectively, with 10 bases between them. Samples each yielded at least 5.5 micrograms of total RNA. A second roughly 6 to 12 cycle PCR used barcoded and J-beta primers. TCRdb re-derived calls from the 5' RACE reads in MiXCR, one entry per CDR3 protein. The table includes roughly 800,000 distinct CDR3 sequences, roughly 50% detected once. The chain employs TRBV10-3 and TRBJ2-4; D is possibly TRBD1 or TRBD2 (5 bases each). The clonotype originates from a man younger than 40 in good health. Sequencing was done on a sample of blood. CDR3 residues: CAISESLGDAKNIQYF. In nucleotides, the CDR3 is TGTGCCATCAGTGAGTCCCTGGGGGATGCCAAAAACATTCAGTACTTC.